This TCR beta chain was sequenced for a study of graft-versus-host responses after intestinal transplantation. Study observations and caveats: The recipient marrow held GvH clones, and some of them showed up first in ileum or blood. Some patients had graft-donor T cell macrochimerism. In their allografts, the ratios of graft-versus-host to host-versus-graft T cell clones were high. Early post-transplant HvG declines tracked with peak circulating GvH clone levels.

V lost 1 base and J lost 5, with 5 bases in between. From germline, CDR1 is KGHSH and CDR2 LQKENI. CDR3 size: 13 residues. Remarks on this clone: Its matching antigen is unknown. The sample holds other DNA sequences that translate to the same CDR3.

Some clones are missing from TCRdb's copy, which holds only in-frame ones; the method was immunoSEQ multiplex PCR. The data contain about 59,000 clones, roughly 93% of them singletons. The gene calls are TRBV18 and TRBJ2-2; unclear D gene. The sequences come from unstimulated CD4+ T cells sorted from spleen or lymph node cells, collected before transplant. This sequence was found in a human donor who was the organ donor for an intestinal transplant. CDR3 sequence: CASSPQGTGELFF. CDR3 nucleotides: TGTGCCAGCTCACCACAGGGAACCGGGGAGCTGTTTTTT. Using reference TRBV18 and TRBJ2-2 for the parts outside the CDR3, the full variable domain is NAGVMQNPRHLVRRRGQEARLRCSPMKGHSHVYWYRQLPEEGLKFMVYLQKENIIDESGMPKERFSAEFPKEGPSILRIQQVVRGDSAAYFCASSPQGTGELFFGEGSRLTVL.